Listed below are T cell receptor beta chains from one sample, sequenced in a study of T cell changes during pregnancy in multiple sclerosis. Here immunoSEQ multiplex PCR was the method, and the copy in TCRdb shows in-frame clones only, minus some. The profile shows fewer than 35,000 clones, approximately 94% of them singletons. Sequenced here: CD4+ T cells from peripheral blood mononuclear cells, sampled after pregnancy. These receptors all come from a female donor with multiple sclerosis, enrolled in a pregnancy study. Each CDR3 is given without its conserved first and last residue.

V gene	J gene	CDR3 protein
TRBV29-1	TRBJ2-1	SVGGQGINEQF
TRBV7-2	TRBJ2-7	ASSLVGGDNYEQY
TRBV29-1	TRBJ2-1	SVSTGEGSYNEQF
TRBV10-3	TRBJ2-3	AISNGGAADTQY
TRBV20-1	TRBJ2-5	SARQETQY
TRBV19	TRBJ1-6	ASSIGTGPSPLH
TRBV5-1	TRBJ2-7	ASSLQGPYEQY
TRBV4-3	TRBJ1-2	ASSQERGHYGYT
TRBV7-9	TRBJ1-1	ASSPPDPGRGLRHTEAF
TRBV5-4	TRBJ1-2	ASSSGPQADYGYT
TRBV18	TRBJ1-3	ASSETDYSGNTIY
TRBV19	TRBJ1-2	ASSTPGGAYGYT
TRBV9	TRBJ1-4	ASSRQDGIEKLF
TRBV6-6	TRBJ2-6	ASSSTGSPGANVLT
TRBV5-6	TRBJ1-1	ASSLVAGGVSGAEAF
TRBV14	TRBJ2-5	ASSPAPGQGTRETQY
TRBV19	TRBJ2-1	ASGQGWSTHNEQF
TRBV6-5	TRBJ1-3	ASSYEGVSGNTIY
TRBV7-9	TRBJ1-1	ASSQRQIKAF
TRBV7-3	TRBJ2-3	ASSSTKADTQY
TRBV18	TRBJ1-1	ASFQRIEGAAEAF
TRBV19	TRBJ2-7	ASSRQGANEQY
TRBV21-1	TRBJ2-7	ASSKANFDRVEHEQY
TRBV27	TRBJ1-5	ASSPLPGLDSNQPQH
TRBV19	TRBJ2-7	ATSFDADYEQY
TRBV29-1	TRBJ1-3	SVQGNGNTIY
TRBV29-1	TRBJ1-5	SVEVGAGQPQH
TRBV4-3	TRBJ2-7	ASSPGLAYEQY
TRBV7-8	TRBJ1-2	ASSPLYRGYT
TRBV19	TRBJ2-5	ASSIQDQETQY
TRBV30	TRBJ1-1	AWSKGGEGLEAF
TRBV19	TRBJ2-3	ASRKQGAADTQY
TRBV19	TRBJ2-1	ASSIVETGGNEQF
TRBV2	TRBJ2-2	ASRESGGSYTGELF
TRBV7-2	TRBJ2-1	ASSTRQRYPF
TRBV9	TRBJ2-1	ASSPHPGQGGEQF
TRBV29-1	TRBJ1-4	SSPDTKSEKLF
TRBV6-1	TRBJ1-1	ASSELVGGQTEAF
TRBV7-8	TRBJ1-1	ASSSRPPEAF
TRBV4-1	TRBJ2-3	ASSQDDRATDTQY